Each of the 31 T cell receptor beta chains below was sequenced from the same sample in a study of CD8 T cells in Susac syndrome. Random hexamers were used to reverse transcribe an amount of about 0.45 to 1 ug RNA. Each CDR3 protein is one row after TCRdb ran MiXCR on the immunoSEQ multiplex PCR reads. The sample has some 170,000 distinct CDR3 sequences; roughly 94% are singletons. The sequencing sample was made of CD4+ T cells from PBMCs. These receptors originate from a human donor with multiple sclerosis.

The chain carries TRBV9 and TRBJ2-4; D perhaps matches TRBD1 (6 bases). Between the trimmed V and J ends, which lost 0 bases and 1 base, there was a span of 14 bases. CDR3 length: 17 residues. Germline CDR1 and CDR2: SGDLS and YYNGEE. CDR3: CASSVAPTGSAKNIQYF. The CDR3 coding sequence is TGTGCCAGCAGCGTAGCTCCGACAGGTTCGGCCAAAAACATTCAGTACTTC.

The chain employs TRBV2 and TRBJ2-5; TRBD2 agrees at 10 bases. CDR1 SNHLY and CDR2 FYNNEI come from the germline V gene. After removal of 0 bases from V and 11 bases from J, the junction contained 6 bases not matched to a gene. This CDR3 is 14 amino acids long. The CDR3 DNA reads TGTGCCAGCAGTGAAGCGCTAGCGGGGGCCCTACAGTACTTC. It is translated as CASSEALAGALQYF.

The chain carries TRBV3-1 and TRBJ2-7; 9 nucleotides match TRBD2. Germline V lookup: CDR1 LGHDT, CDR2 YNNKEL (reference sequence). The CDR3 runs 15 residues. J was trimmed by 1 base and V by 4 bases; bases with no gene match: 5. This chain's CDR3 is CASSPTSGFSYEQYF. The DNA of the CDR3 is TGTGCCAGCAGCCCGACTAGCGGATTTTCCTACGAGCAGTACTTC.

The V call is TRBV29-1, the J call TRBJ2-3; D ambiguous. CDR1 SQVTM and CDR2 ANQGSEA come from the germline V gene. With 4 bases removed from V and 0 bases from J, the gap between germline ends came to 17 bases. This CDR3 is 16 amino acids long. Written as DNA, the CDR3 is TGCAGCGTTGTTTATAGAACAGCCGATAGCACAGATACGCAGTATTTT. Residues: CSVVYRTADSTDTQYF.

The chain is built from TRBV5-8 and TRBJ2-3; D remains unclear. The length of the CDR3 is 12 residues. Trimming pared 5 bases from V and 5 bases from J, leaving 9 bases between. From germline, CDR1 is SGHTS and CDR2 YDEGEE. The CDR3 here is CASRRPGDTQYF. Here the CDR3 DNA reads TGTGCCAGCAGACGCCCGGGAGATACGCAGTATTTT.

This clonotype appeared a single time. The rearrangement links TRBV30 to TRBJ2-2; D may be TRBD1 (5 bases). Germline CDR1 reads GTSNPN; CDR2 reads SVGIG (reference sequence). V shed 3 bases and J shed 6 bases, with 5 bases lying between them. The CDR3 runs 11 residues. The CDR3: CAWRGAGELFF. In DNA, the CDR3 is TGTGCCTGGAGAGGGGCCGGGGAGCTGTTTTTT. Filled out from reference TRBV30 and TRBJ2-2, the complete variable domain reads SQTIHQWPATLVQPVGSPLSLECTVEGTSNPNLYWYRQAAGRGLQLLFYSVGIGQISSEVPQNLSASRPQDRQFILSSKKLLLSDSGFYLCAWRGAGELFFGEGSRLTVL.

V is TRBV4-3 and J is TRBJ1-2; D call uncertain. Germline CDR1 reads LGHNA; CDR2 reads YSLEER. V was pared by 0 bases and J by 10 bases, with 12 bases between. The CDR3 spans 13 residues. The CDR3 DNA reads as TGCGCCAGCAGCCAAGAGATATGGTCGGACTACACCTTC. This translates into CASSQEIWSDYTF.

J is TRBJ1-1 and V is TRBV7-9; no clear D. V shed 5 bases and J shed 10 bases, with 14 bases lying between them. The CDR3 contains 12 residues. Germline CDR1 and CDR2: SEHNR and FQNEAQ (reference sequence). CDR3 protein: CASSMRREGAFF. CDR3 nucleotide sequence: TGTGCCAGCAGCATGAGGAGGGAGGGAGCTTTCTTT.

V usage is TRBV2 and J usage is TRBJ2-1; 15 positions match TRBD2. The germline CDR1 and CDR2 sequences are SNHLY and FYNNEI. V lost 0 bases and J lost 7; bases outside the gene matches: 1. This CDR3 has 16 residues. The chain's CDR3 is CASSEAGLAGGNEQFF. For the CDR3, the DNA is TGTGCCAGCAGTGAAGCGGGACTAGCGGGGGGTAATGAGCAGTTCTTC.

The chain uses TRBV28 and TRBJ2-5; TRBD1 matches 10 bases. CDR1 MDHEN and CDR2 SYDVKM come from the germline V gene. This CDR3 comprises 16 residues. V dropped 5 bases and J dropped 4; count of bases not matched to a gene: 10. The CDR3 DNA reads as TGTGCCAGCAGTGCCCCCGGGACAGGGGAATCAGAGACCCAGTACTTC. This translates into CASSAPGTGESETQYF.

This clonotype was picked up one time. This chain joins TRBV27 and TRBJ2-4; 9 bases align to TRBD2. The V and J ends lost 7 bases and 9 bases, in that order; junction bases with no gene match: 16. Germline V gene sequence: CDR1 MNHEY, CDR2 SMNVEV (reference sequence). CDR3 length: 16 amino acids. CDR3 bases: TGTGCCAGCAAAGCCCAAACGGGACTAGCCGGAAGCATTCAGTACTTC. This translates into CASKAQTGLAGSIQYF.

The rearrangement links TRBV20-1 to TRBJ1-5; D gene unclear. The CDR3 loop spans 13 amino acids. Germline loops: CDR1 DFQATT, CDR2 SNEGSKA (reference sequence). V was clipped by 5 bases and J by 5 bases, with 13 bases between them. The CDR3 DNA follows: TGCAGTGCTCACCGGACGGTAGATCAGCCCCAGCATTTT. The encoded protein is CSAHRTVDQPQHF.

The gene calls are TRBV24-1 and TRBJ2-5; 11 positions match TRBD2. V lost 9 bases to trimming and J lost 3 bases; unmatched junction nucleotides: 2. Germline assignment: CDR1 KGHDR and CDR2 SFDVKD. This CDR3 has 13 amino acids. The CDR3 here is CATGTSGEETQYF. CDR3 nucleotide sequence: TGTGCCACCGGGACTAGCGGTGAAGAGACCCAGTACTTC.

The V and J genes are TRBV20-1 and TRBJ2-1; no clear D. CDR1 and CDR2 (germline): DFQATT, SNEGSKA (reference sequence). The CDR3 has 15 residues. Trimming stripped 0 bases from V and 0 bases from J, with 9 bases between. Here the CDR3 DNA reads TGCAGTGCTAGAGATCCTCGTAGCTCCTACAATGAGCAGTTCTTC. Protein: CSARDPRSSYNEQFF.

The CDR3 protein is CASSSSPQRGYGYTF. Here the CDR3 DNA reads TGTGCCAGCAGTTCTTCTCCTCAGCGAGGGTATGGCTACACCTTC. The J gene is TRBJ1-2, the V gene TRBV6-5; D is unresolved. This CDR3 has 15 residues. Germline V gene data show CDR1 as MNHEY and CDR2 as SVGAGI. Deletions cut 4 bases from V and 5 bases from J, with 17 bases between.

The chain couples TRBV1 to TRBJ1-5. TRBV1 counts as a pseudogene. The CDR3 runs 12 residues. This CDR3 reads CTSSQDRQPQHF. CDR3 in DNA: TGCACCAGCAGCCAAGATCGTCAGCCCCAGCATTTT.

The rearrangement uses TRBV12-3 or TRBV12-4 and TRBJ1-5; D not certain. With 5 bases removed from V and 7 bases from J, the gap between germline ends came to 9 bases. The length of the CDR3 is 12 residues. In DNA form, the CDR3 reads TGTGCCAGCAGTCTTCCCGTACAGCCCCAGCATTTT. This encodes CASSLPVQPQHF.

The table lists this clonotype with a count of one. The chain carries TRBV6-6 and TRBJ2-7, with D perhaps matching TRBD2 (6 bases). This CDR3 contains 15 residues. Deletions cut 6 bases from V and 0 bases from J, with 15 bases between. Germline CDR1 reads MNHNY; CDR2 reads SVGAGI (reference sequence). CDR3: CASRGLGGSSYEQYF. In DNA form, the CDR3 reads TGTGCCAGCAGGGGCTTGGGGGGTTCCTCCTACGAGCAGTACTTC.

This clonotype was observed once. The V call is TRBV29-1, the J call TRBJ1-2, with a tentative D call TRBD1 (5 bases). V lost 3 bases and J lost 8, with 19 bases in between. This CDR3 is built from 14 residues. The germline V gene has CDR1 SQVTM and CDR2 ANQGSEA. In DNA, the CDR3 is TGCAGCGTTGAGTGGCAGGACAAGGCGAGAGGCTACACCTTC. Translation: CSVEWQDKARGYTF.

The chain links TRBV24-1 to TRBJ2-1; 8 bases are shared with TRBD2. CDR3 length: 16 residues. The ends lost 4 bases at V and 6 bases at J; junction bases unmatched: 10. In germline, CDR1 is KGHDR, CDR2 SFDVKD. The CDR3 DNA reads TGTGCCACCAGTGACCCACGGGAGGGGACTTCCAATGAGCAGTTCTTC. This gives the protein CATSDPREGTSNEQFF.

The chain joins TRBV3-1 to TRBJ1-1; perhaps TRBD1 as D (6 bases). Germline CDR1 reads LGHDT; CDR2 reads YNNKEL (reference sequence). CDR3 size: 14 residues. V lost 4 bases, J lost 5 bases, and 14 bases lay in between. CDR3 bases: TGTGCCAGCAGCCCCGCCTTAAGGGGGACTGAAGCTTTCTTT. It specifies CASSPALRGTEAFF.

This chain uses TRBV7-8 with TRBJ1-3; D is ambiguous. CDR1 and CDR2 from the germline V gene are SGHVS and FQNEAQ. V gave up 7 bases and J gave up 4 bases, with 11 bases separating them. CDR3 length: 13 amino acids. In DNA, the CDR3 is TGTGCCAGCACCGGACGAGGCGGAAACACCATATATTTT. The encoded protein is CASTGRGGNTIYF.

The gene calls are TRBV11-2 and TRBJ2-4, with D perhaps TRBD1 or TRBD2 (5 bases each). This CDR3 spans 18 amino acids. From germline, CDR1 is SGHAT and CDR2 FQNNGV. The germline V and J ends were trimmed by 3 bases and 0 bases, with 18 bases remaining between them. The chain's CDR3 is CASSFFGDGTLAKNIQYF. For the CDR3, the DNA is TGTGCCAGCAGCTTCTTCGGGGACGGAACACTAGCCAAAAACATTCAGTACTTC.

DNA for the CDR3: TGTGCCAGCAGCCCCGACAGGGGTCTTGAAGCTTTCTTT. Translating it yields CASSPDRGLEAFF. This sequence joins TRBV7-9 and TRBJ1-1, with 8 nucleotides matching TRBD1. Losses at the gene ends were 5 bases for V and 7 bases for J; bases not matched to a gene: 6. The germline V gene has CDR1 SEHNR and CDR2 FQNEAQ (reference sequence). The CDR3 sequence is 13 residues long.

V gene TRBV6-1 combines with J gene TRBJ1-2; tentative D call: TRBD1 (5 bases). The CDR3 runs 14 residues. Trimming left V 7 bases short and J 1 base short, with 13 bases between. Germline CDR1 is MNHNS and CDR2 is SASEGT. In nucleotides, the CDR3 is TGTGCCAGCATCGAGGGGCAGGGTAACTATGGCTACACCTTC. This gives the protein CASIEGQGNYGYTF.

V usage is TRBV20-1 and J usage is TRBJ2-4; D is perhaps TRBD2 (6 bases). The V and J ends lost 6 bases and 0 bases respectively, with 15 bases between them. This CDR3 has 15 residues. Germline loops: CDR1 DFQATT, CDR2 SNEGSKA (reference sequence). The CDR3 reads CSAPSGWLAKNIQYF. The CDR3 nucleotides read TGCAGTGCCCCAAGCGGGTGGCTAGCCAAAAACATTCAGTACTTC.

The V call is TRBV19, the J call TRBJ1-4; D gene uncertain. Germline V gene lookup returns CDR1 LNHDA and CDR2 SQIVND (reference sequence). The V gene lost 6 bases and the J gene lost 0 bases, with 14 bases spanning the gap. The CDR3 is 16 amino acids. The CDR3 spells CASSRGAIATNEKLFF. The CDR3 DNA reads TGTGCCAGTAGCCGAGGAGCGATCGCAACTAATGAAAAACTGTTTTTT.

V usage is TRBV9 and J usage is TRBJ2-2; 9 bases fit TRBD1. The CDR3 consists of 15 residues. Germline V gene data show CDR1 as SGDLS and CDR2 as YYNGEE. The V gene end was trimmed by 2 bases and the J gene end by 4 bases; junction bases not matched to a gene: 3. The CDR3 DNA reads as TGTGCCAGCAGCGTTACGGACAGGGGCACCGGGGAGCTGTTTTTT. Amino acid sequence: CASSVTDRGTGELFF.

This clonotype appeared a few times. This chain links TRBV18 with TRBJ2-1; D unclear. CDR3 length: 12 residues. Germline lookup yields CDR1 KGHSH and CDR2 LQKENI. Trimming removed 4 bases at V and 0 bases at J, with 1 base between. In DNA form, the CDR3 reads TGTGCCAGCTCACTCTCCTACAATGAGCAGTTCTTC. Its translation: CASSLSYNEQFF.

The V call is TRBV28, the J call TRBJ2-7; weak D call: TRBD2 (6 bases). The CDR3 contains 14 residues. Trimming took 3 bases from V and 1 from J, leaving 10 bases between them. The germline V gene has CDR1 MDHEN and CDR2 SYDVKM. For the CDR3, the DNA is TGTGCCAGCAGTTTTGCTAGCGCATCCTACGAGCAGTACTTC. It specifies CASSFASASYEQYF.

The V gene is TRBV3-1, the J gene TRBJ1-5; TRBD1 aligns across 10 bases. The CDR3 loop spans 15 amino acids. Looked up from germline, CDR1 is LGHDT and CDR2 is YNNKEL (reference sequence). After removal of 4 bases from V and 3 bases from J, the junction contained 3 bases not matched to a gene. The CDR3 nucleotides read TGTGCCAGCAGCCCACGACAGGGGGCCAATCAGCCCCAGCATTTT. The encoded protein is CASSPRQGANQPQHF.